These 3 T cell receptor beta chains originate from one sample sequenced in a study of siplizumab effects on memory and regulatory T cells (dated by TCRdb to between 2018 and 2020). The library was produced with the immunoSEQ multiplex PCR assay. TCRdb took over this immuneACCESS table, retaining in-frame rearrangements with V and J assigned. Such tables are incomplete; in checked studies, under half of the missing clones stem from an unresolved V gene, and the remainder is unexplained. The sample has fewer than 120,000 clones on record, roughly 90% of them singletons. The ten largest clones add up to 1.3% of the sample. The sequenced material came from CD4+ T cells sorted from blood. All receptors come from a human donor in good health.

The chain combines TRBV6-5 with TRBJ1-2; 7 nucleotides align to TRBD1. V dropped 0 bases and J dropped 2; count of bases not matched to a gene: 3. CDR1 is MNHEY and CDR2 is SVGAGI in the germline V gene. CDR3 length equals 15 residues. The CDR3, as DNA: TGTGCCAGCAGTTACTCGGAGACAGGGAACTATGGCTACACCTTC. It specifies CASSYSETGNYGYTF.

This chain uses TRBV19 with TRBJ2-7; D could derive from TRBD1 or TRBD2 (5 bases each). Trimming left V 10 bases short and J 1 base short, with 8 bases between. CDR3 size: 11 residues. Per the germline V gene, CDR1 is LNHDA and CDR2 is SQIVND (reference sequence). The DNA for the CDR3 is TGTGCCACGGGACGGTCCTACGAGCAGTACTTC. As protein: CATGRSYEQYF.

V is TRBV20-1 and J is TRBJ2-5; the D gene is possibly TRBD2 (6 bases). The germline CDR1 and CDR2 sequences are DFQATT and SNEGSKA (reference sequence). Trimming removed 5 bases at V and 3 bases at J, with 7 bases between. The length of the CDR3 is 11 residues. CDR3: CSASGEETQYF. The CDR3 DNA is TGCAGTGCTTCGGGGGAAGAGACCCAGTACTTC.